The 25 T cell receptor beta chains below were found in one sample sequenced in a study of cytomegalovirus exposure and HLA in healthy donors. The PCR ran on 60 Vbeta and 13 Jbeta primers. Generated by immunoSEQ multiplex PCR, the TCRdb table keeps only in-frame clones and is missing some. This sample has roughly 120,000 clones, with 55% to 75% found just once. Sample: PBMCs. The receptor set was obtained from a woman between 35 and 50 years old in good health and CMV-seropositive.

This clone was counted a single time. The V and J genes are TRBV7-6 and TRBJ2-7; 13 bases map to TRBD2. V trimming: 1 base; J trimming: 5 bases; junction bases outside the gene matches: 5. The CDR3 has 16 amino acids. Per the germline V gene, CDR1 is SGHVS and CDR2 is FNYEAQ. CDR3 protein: CASSLDPGLAGNEQYF. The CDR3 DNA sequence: TGTGCCAGCAGCTTAGACCCGGGACTAGCGGGGAACGAGCAGTACTTC.

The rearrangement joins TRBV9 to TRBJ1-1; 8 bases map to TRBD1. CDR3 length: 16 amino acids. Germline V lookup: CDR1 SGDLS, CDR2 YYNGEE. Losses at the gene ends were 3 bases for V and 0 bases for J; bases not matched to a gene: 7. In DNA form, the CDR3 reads TGTGCCAGCAGCGGAGACAGGGGAACGGTGAACACTGAAGCTTTCTTT. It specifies CASSGDRGTVNTEAFF.

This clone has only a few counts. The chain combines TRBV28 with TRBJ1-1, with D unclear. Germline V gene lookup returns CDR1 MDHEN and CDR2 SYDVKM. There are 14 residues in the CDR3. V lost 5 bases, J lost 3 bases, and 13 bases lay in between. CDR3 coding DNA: TGTGCCAGCAGTGTACTTCGGTCGCACACTGAAGCTTTCTTT. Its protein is CASSVLRSHTEAFF.

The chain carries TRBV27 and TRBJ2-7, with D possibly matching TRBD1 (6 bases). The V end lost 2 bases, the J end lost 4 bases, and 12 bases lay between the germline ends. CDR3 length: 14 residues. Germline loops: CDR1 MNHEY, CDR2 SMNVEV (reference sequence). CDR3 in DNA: TGTGCCAGCAGTTTACTCGGACAGCAATACGAGCAGTACTTC. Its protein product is CASSLLGQQYEQYF.

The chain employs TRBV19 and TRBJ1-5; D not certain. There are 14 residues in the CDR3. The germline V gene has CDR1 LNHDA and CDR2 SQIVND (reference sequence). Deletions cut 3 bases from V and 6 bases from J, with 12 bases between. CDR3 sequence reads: CASSILGGTQPQHF. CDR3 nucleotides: TGTGCCAGTAGTATTCTTGGCGGCACTCAGCCCCAGCATTTT.

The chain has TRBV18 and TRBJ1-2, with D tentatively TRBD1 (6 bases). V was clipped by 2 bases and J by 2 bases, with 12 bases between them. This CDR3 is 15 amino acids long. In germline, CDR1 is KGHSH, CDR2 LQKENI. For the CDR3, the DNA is TGTGCCAGCTCACCATTCCCGGGGACAAACTATGGCTACACCTTC. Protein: CASSPFPGTNYGYTF.

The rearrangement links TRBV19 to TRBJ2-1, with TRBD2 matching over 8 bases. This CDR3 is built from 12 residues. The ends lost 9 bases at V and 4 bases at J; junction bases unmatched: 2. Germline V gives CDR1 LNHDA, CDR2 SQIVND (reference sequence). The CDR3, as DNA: TGTGCCAGCCGGGGGGGGTACAATGAGCAGTTCTTC. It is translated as CASRGGYNEQFF.

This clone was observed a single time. The CDR3 is CASRDDRSNYGYTF. DNA of the CDR3: TGTGCCAGTAGAGATGACAGGTCAAACTATGGCTACACCTTC. The chain employs TRBV19 and TRBJ1-2; possibly TRBD1 for D (6 bases). V was shortened by 6 bases and J by 2 bases, with 13 bases between the two germline ends. The germline CDR1 and CDR2 sequences are LNHDA and SQIVND (reference sequence). This CDR3 is 14 amino acids long.

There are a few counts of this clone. CDR3 residues: CASSRLAGGPSETQYF. Here the CDR3 DNA reads TGTGCCAGCAGCCGTCTAGCGGGAGGGCCCTCAGAGACCCAGTACTTC. The rearrangement joins TRBV4-2 to TRBJ2-5; 12 nucleotides agree with TRBD2. J was trimmed by 4 bases and V by 4 bases; bases with no gene match: 7. Per the germline V gene, CDR1 is LGHNA and CDR2 is YNFKEQ. The CDR3 is 16 residues long.

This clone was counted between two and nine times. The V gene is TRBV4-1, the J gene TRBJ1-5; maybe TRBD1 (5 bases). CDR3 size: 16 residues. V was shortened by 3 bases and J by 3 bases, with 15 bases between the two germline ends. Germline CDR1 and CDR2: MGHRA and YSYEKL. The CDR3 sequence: CASSHRTGAFNQPQHF. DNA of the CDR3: TGCGCCAGCAGCCACCGAACAGGAGCCTTCAATCAGCCCCAGCATTTT.

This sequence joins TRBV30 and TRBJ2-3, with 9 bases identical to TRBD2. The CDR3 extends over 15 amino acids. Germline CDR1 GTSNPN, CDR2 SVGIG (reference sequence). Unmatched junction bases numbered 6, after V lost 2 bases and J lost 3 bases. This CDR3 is CAWSRSGRGTDTQYF. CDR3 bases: TGTGCCTGGAGTCGTAGCGGGAGAGGGACAGATACGCAGTATTTT. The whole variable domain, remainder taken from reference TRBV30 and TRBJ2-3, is SQTIHQWPATLVQPVGSPLSLECTVEGTSNPNLYWYRQAAGRGLQLLFYSVGIGQISSEVPQNLSASRPQDRQFILSSKKLLLSDSGFYLCAWSRSGRGTDTQYFGPGTRLTVL.

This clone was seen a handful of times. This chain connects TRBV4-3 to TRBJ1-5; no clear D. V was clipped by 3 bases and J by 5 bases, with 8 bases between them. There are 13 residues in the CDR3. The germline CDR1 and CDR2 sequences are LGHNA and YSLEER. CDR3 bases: TGCGCCAGCAGCCAGTCCCAGGATCAGCCCCAGCATTTT. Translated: CASSQSQDQPQHF.

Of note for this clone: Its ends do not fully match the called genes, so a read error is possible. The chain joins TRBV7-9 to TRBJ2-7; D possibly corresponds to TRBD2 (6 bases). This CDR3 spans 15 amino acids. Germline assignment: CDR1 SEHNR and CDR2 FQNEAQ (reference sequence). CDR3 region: CSSSHTVGSRGGQYF. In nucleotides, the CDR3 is TGTTCCAGCAGCCACACAGTTGGGTCGCGGGGAGGGCAGTACTTC.

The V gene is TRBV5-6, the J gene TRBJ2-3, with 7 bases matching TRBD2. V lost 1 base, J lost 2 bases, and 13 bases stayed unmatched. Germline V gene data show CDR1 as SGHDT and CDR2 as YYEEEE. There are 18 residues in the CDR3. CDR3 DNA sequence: TGTGCCAGCAGCTTGACAACTCAGTGGGGGGGATACACAGATACGCAGTATTTT. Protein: CASSLTTQWGGYTDTQYF.

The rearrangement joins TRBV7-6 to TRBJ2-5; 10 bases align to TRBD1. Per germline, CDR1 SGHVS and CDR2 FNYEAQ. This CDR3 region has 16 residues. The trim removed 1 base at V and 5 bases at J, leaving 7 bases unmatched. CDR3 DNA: TGTGCCAGCAGCTTAGTAATGGGACAGGGGTACGAGACCCAGTACTTC. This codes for CASSLVMGQGYETQYF.

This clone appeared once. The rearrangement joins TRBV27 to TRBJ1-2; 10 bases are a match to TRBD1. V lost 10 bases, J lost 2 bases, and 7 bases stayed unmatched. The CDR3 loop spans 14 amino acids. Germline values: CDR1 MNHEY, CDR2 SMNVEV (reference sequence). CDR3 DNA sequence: TGTGCCACCCTGGGACAGGGGTTGAACTATGGCTACACCTTC. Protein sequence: CATLGQGLNYGYTF.

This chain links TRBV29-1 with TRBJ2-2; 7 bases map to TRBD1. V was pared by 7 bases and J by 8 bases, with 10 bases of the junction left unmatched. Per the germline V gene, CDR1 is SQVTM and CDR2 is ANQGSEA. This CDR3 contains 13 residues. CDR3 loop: CSARTAGGGELFF. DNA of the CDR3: TGCAGCGCACGCACCGCAGGGGGAGGGGAGCTGTTTTTT.

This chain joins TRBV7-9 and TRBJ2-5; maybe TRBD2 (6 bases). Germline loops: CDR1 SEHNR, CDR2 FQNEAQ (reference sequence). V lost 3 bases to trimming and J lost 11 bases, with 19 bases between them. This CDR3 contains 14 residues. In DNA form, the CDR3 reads TGTGCCAGCAGCTTCACGGCCGGGAGCCAAGAACAGTACTTC. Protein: CASSFTAGSQEQYF.

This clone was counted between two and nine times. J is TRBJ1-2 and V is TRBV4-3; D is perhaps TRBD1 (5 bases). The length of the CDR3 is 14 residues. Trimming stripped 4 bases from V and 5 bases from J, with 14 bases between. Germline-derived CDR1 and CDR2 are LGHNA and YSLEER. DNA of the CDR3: TGCGCCAGCAGCCCTGACAGCACCACGTATGGCTACACCTTC. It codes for CASSPDSTTYGYTF.

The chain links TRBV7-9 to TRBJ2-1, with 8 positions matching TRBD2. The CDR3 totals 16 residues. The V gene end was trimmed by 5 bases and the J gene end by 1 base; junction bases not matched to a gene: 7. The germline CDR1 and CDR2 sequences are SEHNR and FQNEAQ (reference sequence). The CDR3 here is CASSIRLALSYNEQFF. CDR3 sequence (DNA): TGTGCCAGCAGCATCCGACTAGCGCTATCCTACAATGAGCAGTTCTTC.

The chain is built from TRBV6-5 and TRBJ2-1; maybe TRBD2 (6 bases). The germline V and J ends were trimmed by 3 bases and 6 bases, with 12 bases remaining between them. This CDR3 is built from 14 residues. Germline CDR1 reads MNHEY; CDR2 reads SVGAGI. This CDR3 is CASSYEGGSNEQFF. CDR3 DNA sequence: TGTGCCAGCAGTTATGAGGGAGGCTCCAATGAGCAGTTCTTC.

The chain's CDR3 is CASSPVRSSYNEQFF. The CDR3, as DNA: TGTGCCAGCAGCCCTGTGAGGTCTTCCTACAATGAGCAGTTCTTC. V usage is TRBV6-4 and J usage is TRBJ2-1; D is unresolved. The CDR3 runs 15 residues. Trimming took 6 bases from V and 1 from J, leaving 13 bases between them. Germline CDR1 reads MRHNA; CDR2 reads SNTAGT.

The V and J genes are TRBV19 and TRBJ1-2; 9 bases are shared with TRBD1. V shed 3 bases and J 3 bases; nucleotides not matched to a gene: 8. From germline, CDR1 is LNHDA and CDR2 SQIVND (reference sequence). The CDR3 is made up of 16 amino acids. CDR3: CASSIVGTGQDYGYTF. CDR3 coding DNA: TGTGCCAGTAGTATTGTCGGGACAGGGCAGGACTATGGCTACACCTTC. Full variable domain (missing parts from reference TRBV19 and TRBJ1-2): DGGITQSPKYLFRKEGQNVTLSCEQNLNHDAMYWYRQDPGQGLRLIYYSQIVNDFQKGDIAEGYSVSREKKESFPLTVTSAQKNPTAFYLCASSIVGTGQDYGYTFGSGTRLTVV.

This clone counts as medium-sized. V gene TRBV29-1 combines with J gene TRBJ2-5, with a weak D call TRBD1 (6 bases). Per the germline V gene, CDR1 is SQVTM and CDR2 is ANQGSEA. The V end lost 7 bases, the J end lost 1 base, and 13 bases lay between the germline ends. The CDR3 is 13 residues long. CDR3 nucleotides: TGCAGCGCGGACAGAGGCTTCCAAGAGACCCAGTACTTC. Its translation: CSADRGFQETQYF.

CDR3 loop: CASSVGRGRSGTNEKLFF. Here the CDR3 DNA reads TGTGCCAGCAGCGTAGGGAGGGGGCGGTCAGGGACTAATGAAAAACTGTTTTTT. V is TRBV9 and J is TRBJ1-4; 7 nucleotides align to TRBD1. CDR3 size: 18 residues. Germline-derived CDR1 and CDR2 are SGDLS and YYNGEE. V lost 0 bases to trimming and J lost 2 bases; unmatched junction nucleotides: 10.